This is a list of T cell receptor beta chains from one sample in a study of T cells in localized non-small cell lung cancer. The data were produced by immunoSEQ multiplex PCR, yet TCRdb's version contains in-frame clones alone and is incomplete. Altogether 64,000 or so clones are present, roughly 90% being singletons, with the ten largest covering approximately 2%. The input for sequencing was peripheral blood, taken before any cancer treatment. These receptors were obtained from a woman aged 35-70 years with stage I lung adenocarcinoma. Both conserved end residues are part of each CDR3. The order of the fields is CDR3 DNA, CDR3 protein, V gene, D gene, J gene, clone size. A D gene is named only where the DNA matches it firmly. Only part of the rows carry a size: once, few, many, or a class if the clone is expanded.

CDR3 DNA: TGTGCCAGCAGCTTAACCGGCCTAGCTGGAAACACCATATATTTT; CDR3 protein: CASSLTGLAGNTIYF; V gene: TRBV7-3; D gene: .; J gene: TRBJ1-3; clone size: .
CDR3 DNA: TGTGCCAGCAGCCCGGGTTTTGACTATGGCTACACCTTC; CDR3 protein: CASSPGFDYGYTF; V gene: TRBV14; D gene: .; J gene: TRBJ1-2; clone size: .
CDR3 DNA: TGTGCCAGCAGTACAGGGATGAGCACAGATACGCAGTATTTT; CDR3 protein: CASSTGMSTDTQYF; V gene: TRBV6-5; D gene: .; J gene: TRBJ2-3; clone size: .
CDR3 DNA: TGTGCCAGCAGTCCCTCGAGTGGAAACACCATATATTTT; CDR3 protein: CASSPSSGNTIYF; V gene: TRBV6-5; D gene: .; J gene: TRBJ1-3; clone size: .
CDR3 DNA: TGCGCCAGCAGCCAAGATGGACTAGCGGGAGAGGGCACAGATACGCAGTATTTT; CDR3 protein: CASSQDGLAGEGTDTQYF; V gene: TRBV4-3; D gene: TRBD2; J gene: TRBJ2-3; clone size: .
CDR3 DNA: TGTGCCAGCTCACCAATGGGGGCAGATACGCAGTATTTT; CDR3 protein: CASSPMGADTQYF; V gene: TRBV18; D gene: .; J gene: TRBJ2-3; clone size: .
CDR3 DNA: TGTGCCAGCAGCTTAGGATACAATCAGCCCCAGCATTTT; CDR3 protein: CASSLGYNQPQHF; V gene: TRBV7-2; D gene: .; J gene: TRBJ1-5; clone size: .
CDR3 DNA: TGTGCCAGCACCCAAGGCGCAGGGCGAAACATTCAGTACTTC; CDR3 protein: CASTQGAGRNIQYF; V gene: TRBV6-1; D gene: .; J gene: TRBJ2-4; clone size: .
CDR3 DNA: TGTGCCAGCAGTGGGGATAACGCCGGGGGCAGGGGGGCCAACGTCCTGACTTTC; CDR3 protein: CASSGDNAGGRGANVLTF; V gene: TRBV28; D gene: .; J gene: TRBJ2-6; clone size: .
CDR3 DNA: TGTGCCAGCAGCCGCTCCCTCTTGGACACTGAAGCTTTCTTT; CDR3 protein: CASSRSLLDTEAFF; V gene: TRBV9; D gene: .; J gene: TRBJ1-1; clone size: .
CDR3 DNA: TGTGCCAGCAGCCTCGCGGGACAGCTTCATGAAAAACTGTTTTTT; CDR3 protein: CASSLAGQLHEKLFF; V gene: TRBV7-2; D gene: TRBD1; J gene: TRBJ1-4; clone size: .
CDR3 DNA: TGTGCCAGTCGCCCAGGGGACACAACTAATGAAAAACTGTTTTTT; CDR3 protein: CASRPGDTTNEKLFF; V gene: TRBV19; D gene: .; J gene: TRBJ1-4; clone size: .
CDR3 DNA: TGTGCCTGGAGTGAGGACACTGAAGCTTTCTTT; CDR3 protein: CAWSEDTEAFF; V gene: TRBV30; D gene: .; J gene: TRBJ1-1; clone size: .
CDR3 DNA: TGTGCCAGCTCACCACTAGAATACACTGAAGCTTTCTTT; CDR3 protein: CASSPLEYTEAFF; V gene: TRBV18; D gene: .; J gene: TRBJ1-1; clone size: .
CDR3 DNA: TGTGCCAGCAGTTTCGACCCATTCGACTACAATGAGCAGTTCTTC; CDR3 protein: CASSFDPFDYNEQFF; V gene: TRBV2; D gene: .; J gene: TRBJ2-1; clone size: once
CDR3 DNA: TGTGCCAGCAGCTTGAGCCCGAACAATGAGCAGTTCTTC; CDR3 protein: CASSLSPNNEQFF; V gene: TRBV5-4; D gene: .; J gene: TRBJ2-1; clone size: .
CDR3 DNA: TGTGCCAGTCCAAATATCGTAGGGGGGCCCGCAGATACGCAGTATTTT; CDR3 protein: CASPNIVGGPADTQYF; V gene: TRBV5-8; D gene: .; J gene: TRBJ2-3; clone size: few
CDR3 DNA: TGTGCCAGCTTTGGGAGACAGGGGGATGGCTACACCTTC; CDR3 protein: CASFGRQGDGYTF; V gene: TRBV28; D gene: TRBD1; J gene: TRBJ1-2; clone size: .
CDR3 DNA: TGTGCCATCACGATTAGCGGGAGAACAGATACGCAGTATTTT; CDR3 protein: CAITISGRTDTQYF; V gene: TRBV10-3; D gene: TRBD2; J gene: TRBJ2-3; clone size: once
CDR3 DNA: TGTGCCAGTAGTTTTGGCCAAGAGACCCAGTACTTC; CDR3 protein: CASSFGQETQYF; V gene: TRBV19; D gene: .; J gene: TRBJ2-5; clone size: .